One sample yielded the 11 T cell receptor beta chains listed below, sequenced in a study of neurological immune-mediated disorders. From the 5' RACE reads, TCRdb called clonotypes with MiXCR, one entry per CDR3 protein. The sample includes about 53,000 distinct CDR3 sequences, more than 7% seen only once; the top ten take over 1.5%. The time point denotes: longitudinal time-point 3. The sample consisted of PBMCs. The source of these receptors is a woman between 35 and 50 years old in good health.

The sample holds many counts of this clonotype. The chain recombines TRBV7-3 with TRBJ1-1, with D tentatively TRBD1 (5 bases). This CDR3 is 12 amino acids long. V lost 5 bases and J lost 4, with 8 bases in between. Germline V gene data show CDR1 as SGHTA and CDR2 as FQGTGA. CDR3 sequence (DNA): TGTGCCAGCAGCGGGAGGGGCACTGAAGCTTTCTTT. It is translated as CASSGRGTEAFF.

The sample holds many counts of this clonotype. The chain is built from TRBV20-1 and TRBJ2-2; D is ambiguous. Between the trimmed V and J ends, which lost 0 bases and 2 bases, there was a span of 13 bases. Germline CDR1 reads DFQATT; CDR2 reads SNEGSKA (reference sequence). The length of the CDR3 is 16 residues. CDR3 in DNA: TGCAGTGCTAGAGAACACGGGCGGTTAAACACCGGGGAGCTGTTTTTT. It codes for CSAREHGRLNTGELFF.

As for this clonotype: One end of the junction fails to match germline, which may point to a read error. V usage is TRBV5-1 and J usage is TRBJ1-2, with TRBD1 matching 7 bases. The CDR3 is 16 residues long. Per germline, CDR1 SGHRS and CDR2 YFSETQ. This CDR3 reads CASCLNTLTGYYGYTF. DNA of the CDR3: TGCGCCAGCTGCTTAAACACTTTGACAGGGTACTATGGCTACACCTTC.

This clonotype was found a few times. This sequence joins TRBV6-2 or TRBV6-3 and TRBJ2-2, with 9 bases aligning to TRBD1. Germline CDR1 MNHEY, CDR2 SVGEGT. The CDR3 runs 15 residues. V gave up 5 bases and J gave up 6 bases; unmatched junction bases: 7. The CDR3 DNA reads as TGTGCCAGCAGTAGGGACAGGGTATCGGCCGGGGAGCTGTTTTTT. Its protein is CASSRDRVSAGELFF.

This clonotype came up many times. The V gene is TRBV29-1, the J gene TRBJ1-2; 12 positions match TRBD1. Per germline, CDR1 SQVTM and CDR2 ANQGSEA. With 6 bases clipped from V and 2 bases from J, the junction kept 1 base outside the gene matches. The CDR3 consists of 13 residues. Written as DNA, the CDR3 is TGCAGCGTCGGGACAGGGGGCAACTATGGCTACACCTTC. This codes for CSVGTGGNYGYTF.

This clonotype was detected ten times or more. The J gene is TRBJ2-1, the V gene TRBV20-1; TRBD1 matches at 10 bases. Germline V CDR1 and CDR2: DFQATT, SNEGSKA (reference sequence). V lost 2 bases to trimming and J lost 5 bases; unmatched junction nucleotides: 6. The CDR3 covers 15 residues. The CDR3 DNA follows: TGCAGTGCTAGACTGGACAGGGGGTGGGACAATGAGCAGTTCTTC. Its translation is CSARLDRGWDNEQFF.

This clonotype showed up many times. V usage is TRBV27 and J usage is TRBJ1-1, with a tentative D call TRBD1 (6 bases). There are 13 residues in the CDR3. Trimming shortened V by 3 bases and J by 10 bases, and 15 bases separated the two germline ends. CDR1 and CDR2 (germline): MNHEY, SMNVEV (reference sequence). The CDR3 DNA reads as TGTGCCAGCAGTTTTAACGAGCGGGGGCCAGCTTTCTTT. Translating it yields CASSFNERGPAFF.

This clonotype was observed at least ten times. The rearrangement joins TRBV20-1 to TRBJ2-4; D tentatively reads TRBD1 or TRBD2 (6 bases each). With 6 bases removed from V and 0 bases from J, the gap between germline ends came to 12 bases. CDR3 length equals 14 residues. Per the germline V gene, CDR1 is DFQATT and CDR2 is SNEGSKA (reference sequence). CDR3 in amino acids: CSAQRGVAKNIQYF. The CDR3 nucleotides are TGCAGTGCCCAAAGGGGGGTAGCCAAAAACATTCAGTACTTC.

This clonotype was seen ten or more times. The CDR3, as DNA: TGTGCCAGCAGCGTAGGGCGCGGGGGGAACAATGAGCAGTTCTTC. Its translation: CASSVGRGGNNEQFF. The chain carries TRBV9 and TRBJ2-1; TRBD2 agrees at 8 bases. The ends lost 0 bases at V and 5 bases at J; junction bases unmatched: 4. This CDR3 spans 15 amino acids. CDR1 and CDR2 (germline): SGDLS, YYNGEE.

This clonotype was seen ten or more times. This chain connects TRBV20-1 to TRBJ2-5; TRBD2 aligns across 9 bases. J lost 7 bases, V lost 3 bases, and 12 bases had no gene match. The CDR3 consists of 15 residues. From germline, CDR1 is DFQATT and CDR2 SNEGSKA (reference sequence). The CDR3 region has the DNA TGCAGTGCTAGGTCGGCTAGCGGGACTCTAGGGACCCAGTACTTC. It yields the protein CSARSASGTLGTQYF.

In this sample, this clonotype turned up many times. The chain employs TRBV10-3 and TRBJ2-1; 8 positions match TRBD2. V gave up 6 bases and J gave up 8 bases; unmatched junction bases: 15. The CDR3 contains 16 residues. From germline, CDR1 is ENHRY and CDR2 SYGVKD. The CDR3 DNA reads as TGTGCCATCAGCCGGGCGGAGCGGGAGTCAGTAGATGAGCAGTTCTTC. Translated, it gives CAISRAERESVDEQFF.